A selection of T cell receptor beta chains follows, all from one sample in a study of T-cell memory formation after mild COVID-19. TCRdb re-analysed the 5' RACE reads in MiXCR, keeping a single row per CDR3 protein. The sample yields more than 250,000 distinct CDR3 sequences, around 16% seen once. Material: PBMCs or a T cell subset sorted from them (not recorded which). All receptors derive from a man younger than 35 who had mild COVID-19 (a few samples of this study predate the infection). Cell type and time point are not known. Both conserved end residues are part of each CDR3. The D gene is left open where the match is weak. Only part of the rows carry a size: once, few, many, or a class if the clone is expanded.

CDR3 protein: CASSWTGLQQPQHF
CDR3 DNA: TGTGCCAGCAGTTGGACAGGGCTTCAGCAGCCCCAGCATTTT
clone size: few
D gene: TRBD1
J gene: TRBJ1-5
V gene: TRBV27

CDR3 protein: CASSPYLTGASTQYF
CDR3 DNA: TGTGCCAGCAGCCCTTACCTGACCGGGGCAAGTACGCAGTATTTT
clone size: .
D gene: .
J gene: TRBJ2-3
V gene: TRBV7-3

CDR3 protein: CASSFGLSRSTDTQYF
CDR3 DNA: TGTGCCAGCAGCTTCGGACTATCCCGTAGCACAGATACGCAGTATTTT
clone size: .
D gene: .
J gene: TRBJ2-3
V gene: TRBV5-4

CDR3 protein: CASSHRDGNTIYF
CDR3 DNA: TGTGCCAGCAGTCACCGGGATGGAAACACCATATATTTT
clone size: few
D gene: .
J gene: TRBJ1-3
V gene: TRBV6-2/TRBV6-3

CDR3 protein: CASRGGGGTDTQYF
CDR3 DNA: TGTGCCAGCAGGGGCGGGGGAGGCACAGATACGCAGTATTTT
clone size: .
D gene: TRBD2
J gene: TRBJ2-3
V gene: TRBV7-2

CDR3 protein: CAWSRGTNNEQFF
CDR3 DNA: TGTGCCTGGTCAAGGGGGACCAACAATGAGCAGTTCTTC
clone size: .
D gene: .
J gene: TRBJ2-1
V gene: TRBV30

CDR3 protein: CASSQPGVLGYTF
CDR3 DNA: TGCGCCAGCAGCCAACCAGGAGTCTTGGGCTACACCTTC
clone size: many
D gene: .
J gene: TRBJ1-2
V gene: TRBV4-3

CDR3 protein: CASSLAGGYEQFF
CDR3 DNA: TGTGCCAGCAGCTTAGCCGGGGGGTATGAGCAGTTCTTC
clone size: .
D gene: TRBD2
J gene: TRBJ2-1
V gene: TRBV7-9

CDR3 protein: CASSPTVGVYNEQFF
CDR3 DNA: TGTGCCAGCAGCCCCACCGTGGGGGTGTACAATGAGCAGTTCTTC
clone size: .
D gene: .
J gene: TRBJ2-1
V gene: TRBV9

CDR3 protein: CASSYSKETGDHEQYF
CDR3 DNA: TGTGCCAGCAGTTACTCGAAGGAGACAGGGGACCACGAGCAGTACTTC
clone size: few
D gene: TRBD1
J gene: TRBJ2-7
V gene: TRBV6-2/TRBV6-3

CDR3 protein: CASSPGTDYGYTF
CDR3 DNA: TGTGCCAGCAGCCCCGGGACAGACTATGGCTACACCTTC
clone size: many
D gene: TRBD1
J gene: TRBJ1-2
V gene: TRBV12-3/TRBV12-4

CDR3 protein: CASRQVGSDTQYF
CDR3 DNA: TGCGCCAGCAGACAAGTCGGCTCAGATACGCAGTATTTT
clone size: .
D gene: .
J gene: TRBJ2-3
V gene: TRBV4-1